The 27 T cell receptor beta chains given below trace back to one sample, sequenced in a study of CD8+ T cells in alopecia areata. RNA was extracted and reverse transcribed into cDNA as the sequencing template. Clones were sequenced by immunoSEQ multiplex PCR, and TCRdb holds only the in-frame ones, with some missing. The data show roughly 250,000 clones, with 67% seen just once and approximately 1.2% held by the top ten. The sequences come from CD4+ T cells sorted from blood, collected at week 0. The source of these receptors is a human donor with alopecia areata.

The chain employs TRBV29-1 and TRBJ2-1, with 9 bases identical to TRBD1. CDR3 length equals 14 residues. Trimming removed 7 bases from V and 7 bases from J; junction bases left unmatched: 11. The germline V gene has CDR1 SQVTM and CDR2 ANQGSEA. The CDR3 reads CSALRDRDLNEQFF. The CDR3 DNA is TGCAGCGCCCTCCGGGACAGGGATCTGAATGAGCAGTTCTTC.

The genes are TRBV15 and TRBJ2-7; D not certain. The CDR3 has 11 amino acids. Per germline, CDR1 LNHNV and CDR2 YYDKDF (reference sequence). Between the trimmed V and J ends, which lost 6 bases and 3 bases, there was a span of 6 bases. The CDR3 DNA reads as TGTGCCACCAGGTTCTTCTACGAGCAGTACTTC. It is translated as CATRFFYEQYF.

CDR3 coding DNA: TGTGCCAGCACCCGAGGGGGTGTTACGTACGAGCAGTACTTC. Protein sequence: CASTRGGVTYEQYF. The chain employs TRBV6-5 and TRBJ2-7; D is perhaps TRBD1 (6 bases). Germline V gene data show CDR1 as MNHEY and CDR2 as SVGAGI. The CDR3 is 14 residues long. V was shortened by 7 bases and J by 4 bases, with 17 bases between the two germline ends.

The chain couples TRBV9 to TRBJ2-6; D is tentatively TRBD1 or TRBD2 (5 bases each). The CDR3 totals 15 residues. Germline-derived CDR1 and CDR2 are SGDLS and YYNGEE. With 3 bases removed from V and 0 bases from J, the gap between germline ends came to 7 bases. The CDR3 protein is CASSEGRSGANVLTF. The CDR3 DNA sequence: TGTGCCAGCAGCGAGGGACGCTCTGGGGCCAACGTCCTGACTTTC.

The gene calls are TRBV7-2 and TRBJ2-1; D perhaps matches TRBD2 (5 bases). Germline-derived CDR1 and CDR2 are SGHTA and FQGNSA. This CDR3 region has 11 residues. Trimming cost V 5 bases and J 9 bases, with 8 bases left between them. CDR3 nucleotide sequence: TGTGCCAGCAGCCCCGGGGTTGAGCAGTTCTTC. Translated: CASSPGVEQFF.

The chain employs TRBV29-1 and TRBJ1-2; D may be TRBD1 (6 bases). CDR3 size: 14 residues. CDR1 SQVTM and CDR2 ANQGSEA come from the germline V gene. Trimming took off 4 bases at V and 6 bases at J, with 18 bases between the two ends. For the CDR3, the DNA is TGCAGCGTTGGAACCGGGACATCGAACGATGGCTACACCTTC. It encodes CSVGTGTSNDGYTF.

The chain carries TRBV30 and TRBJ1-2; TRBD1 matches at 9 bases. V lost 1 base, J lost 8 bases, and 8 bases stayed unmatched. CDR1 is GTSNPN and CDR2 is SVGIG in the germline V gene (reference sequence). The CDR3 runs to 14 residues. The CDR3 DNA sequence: TGTGCCTGGAGTGCAACCGGGACAGGGTACGGCTACACCTTC. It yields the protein CAWSATGTGYGYTF.

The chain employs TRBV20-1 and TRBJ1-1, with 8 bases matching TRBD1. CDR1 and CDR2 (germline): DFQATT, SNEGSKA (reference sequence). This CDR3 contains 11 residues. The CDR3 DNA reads TGCAGAATACAGGGGGTCAGGGAAGCTTTCTTT. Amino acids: CRIQGVREAFF.

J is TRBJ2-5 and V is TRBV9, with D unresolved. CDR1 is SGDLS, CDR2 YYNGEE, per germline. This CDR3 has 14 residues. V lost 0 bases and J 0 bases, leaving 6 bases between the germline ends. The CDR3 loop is CASSVGPNQETQYF. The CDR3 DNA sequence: TGTGCCAGCAGCGTAGGCCCCAACCAAGAGACCCAGTACTTC.

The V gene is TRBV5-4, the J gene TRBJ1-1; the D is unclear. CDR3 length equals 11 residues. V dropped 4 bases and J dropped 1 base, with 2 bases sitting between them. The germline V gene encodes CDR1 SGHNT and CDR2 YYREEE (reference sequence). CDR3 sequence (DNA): TGTGCCAGCAGCGGGAACACTGAAGCTTTCTTT. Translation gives CASSGNTEAFF.

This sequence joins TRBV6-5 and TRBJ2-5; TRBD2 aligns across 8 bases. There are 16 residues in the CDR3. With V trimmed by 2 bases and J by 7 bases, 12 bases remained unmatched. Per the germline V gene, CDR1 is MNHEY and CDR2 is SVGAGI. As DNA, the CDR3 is TGTGCCAGCAGTTACGAACGGGGGGGCCCCCTCGGGACCCAGTACTTC. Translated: CASSYERGGPLGTQYF.

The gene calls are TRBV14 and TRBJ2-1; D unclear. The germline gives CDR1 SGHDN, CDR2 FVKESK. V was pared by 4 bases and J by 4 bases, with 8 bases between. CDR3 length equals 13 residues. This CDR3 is CASSPELYNEQFF. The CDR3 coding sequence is TGTGCCAGCAGCCCGGAGCTGTACAATGAGCAGTTCTTC.

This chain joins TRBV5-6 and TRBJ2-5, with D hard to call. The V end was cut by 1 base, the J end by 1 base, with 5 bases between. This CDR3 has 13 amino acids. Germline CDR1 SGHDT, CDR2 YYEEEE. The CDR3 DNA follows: TGTGCCAGCAGCTTGTGGAGCCAAGAGACCCAGTACTTC. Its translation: CASSLWSQETQYF.

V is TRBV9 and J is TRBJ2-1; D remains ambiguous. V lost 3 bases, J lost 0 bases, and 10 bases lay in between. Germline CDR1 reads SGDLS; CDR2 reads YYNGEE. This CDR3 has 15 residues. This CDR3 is CASSATTSSYNEQFF. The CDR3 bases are TGTGCCAGCAGCGCCACAACGAGCTCCTACAATGAGCAGTTCTTC.

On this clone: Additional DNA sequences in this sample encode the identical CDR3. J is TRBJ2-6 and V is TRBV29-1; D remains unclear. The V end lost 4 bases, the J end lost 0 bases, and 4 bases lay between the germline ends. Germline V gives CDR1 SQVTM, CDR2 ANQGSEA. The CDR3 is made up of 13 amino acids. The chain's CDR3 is CSVVGSGANVLTF. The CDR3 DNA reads TGCAGCGTTGTAGGCTCTGGGGCCAACGTCCTGACTTTC. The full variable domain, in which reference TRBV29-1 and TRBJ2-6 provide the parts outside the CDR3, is SAVISQKPSRDICQRGTSLTIQCQVDSQVTMMFWYRQQPGQSLTLIATANQGSEATYESGFVIDKFPISRPNLTFSTLTVSNMSPEDSSIYLCSVVGSGANVLTFGAGSRLTVL.

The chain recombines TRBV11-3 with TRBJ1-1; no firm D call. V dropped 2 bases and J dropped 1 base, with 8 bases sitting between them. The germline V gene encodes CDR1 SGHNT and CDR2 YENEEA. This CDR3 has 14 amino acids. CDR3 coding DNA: TGTGCCAGCAGCTTAAGTTCAGCGAACACTGAAGCTTTCTTT. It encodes CASSLSSANTEAFF.

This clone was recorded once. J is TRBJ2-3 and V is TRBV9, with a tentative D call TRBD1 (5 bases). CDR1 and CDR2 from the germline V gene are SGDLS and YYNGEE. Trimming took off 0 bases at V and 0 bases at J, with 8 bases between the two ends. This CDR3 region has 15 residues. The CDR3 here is CASSVGGSSTDTQYF. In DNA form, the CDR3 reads TGTGCCAGCAGCGTAGGGGGCAGCAGCACAGATACGCAGTATTTT. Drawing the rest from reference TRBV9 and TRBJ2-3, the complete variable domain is DSGVTQTPKHLITATGQRVTLRCSPRSGDLSVYWYQQSLDQGLQFLIQYYNGEERAKGNILERFSAQQFPDLHSELNLSSLELGDSALYFCASSVGGSSTDTQYFGPGTRLTVL.

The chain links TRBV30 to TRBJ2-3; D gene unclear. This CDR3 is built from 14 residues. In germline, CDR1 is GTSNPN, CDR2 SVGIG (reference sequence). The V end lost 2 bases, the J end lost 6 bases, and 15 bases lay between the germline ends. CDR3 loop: CAWSLERPGDTQYF. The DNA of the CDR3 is TGTGCCTGGAGTCTCGAGCGCCCCGGTGATACGCAGTATTTT.

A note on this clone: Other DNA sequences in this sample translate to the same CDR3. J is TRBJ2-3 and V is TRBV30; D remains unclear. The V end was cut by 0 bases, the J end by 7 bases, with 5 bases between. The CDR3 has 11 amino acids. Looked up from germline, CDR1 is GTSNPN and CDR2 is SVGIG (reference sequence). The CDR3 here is CAWSVGNTQYF. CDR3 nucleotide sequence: TGTGCCTGGAGTGTCGGAAATACGCAGTATTTT.

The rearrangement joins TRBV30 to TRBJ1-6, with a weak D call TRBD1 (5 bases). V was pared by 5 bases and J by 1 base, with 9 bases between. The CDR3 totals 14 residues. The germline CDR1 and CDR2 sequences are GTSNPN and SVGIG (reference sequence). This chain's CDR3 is CAWQQESYNSPLHF. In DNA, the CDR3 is TGTGCCTGGCAACAGGAATCCTATAATTCACCCCTCCACTTT.

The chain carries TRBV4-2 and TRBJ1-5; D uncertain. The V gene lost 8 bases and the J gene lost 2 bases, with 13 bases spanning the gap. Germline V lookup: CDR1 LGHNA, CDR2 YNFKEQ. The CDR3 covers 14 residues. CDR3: CASSPVGGNQPQHF. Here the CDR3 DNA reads TGTGCCAGCTCCCCTGTGGGTGGCAATCAGCCCCAGCATTTT.

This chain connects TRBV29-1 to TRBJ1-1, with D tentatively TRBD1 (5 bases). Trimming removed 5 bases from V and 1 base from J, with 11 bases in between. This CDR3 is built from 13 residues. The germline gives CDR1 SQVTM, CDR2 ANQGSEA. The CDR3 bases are TGCAGCGTTTCAGGGATAAGGAACACTGAAGCTTTCTTT. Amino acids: CSVSGIRNTEAFF.

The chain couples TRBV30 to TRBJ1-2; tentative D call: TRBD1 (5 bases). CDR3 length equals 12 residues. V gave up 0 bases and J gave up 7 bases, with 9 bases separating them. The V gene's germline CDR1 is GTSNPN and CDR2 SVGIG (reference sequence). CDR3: CAWSVQGPGYTF. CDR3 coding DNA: TGTGCCTGGAGTGTGCAGGGACCTGGCTACACCTTC.

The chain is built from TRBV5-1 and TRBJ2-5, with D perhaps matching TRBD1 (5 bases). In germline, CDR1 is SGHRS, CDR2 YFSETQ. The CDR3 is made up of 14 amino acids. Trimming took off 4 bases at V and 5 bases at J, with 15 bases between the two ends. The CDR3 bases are TGCGCCAGCAGCACGAGCAGGGTGTTGGAGACCCAGTACTTC. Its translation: CASSTSRVLETQYF.

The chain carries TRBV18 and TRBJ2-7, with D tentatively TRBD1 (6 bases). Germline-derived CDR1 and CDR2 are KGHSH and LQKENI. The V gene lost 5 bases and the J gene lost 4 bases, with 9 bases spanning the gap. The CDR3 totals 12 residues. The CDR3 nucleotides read TGTGCCAGCTCAGATGGACAGTACGAGCAGTACTTC. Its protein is CASSDGQYEQYF.

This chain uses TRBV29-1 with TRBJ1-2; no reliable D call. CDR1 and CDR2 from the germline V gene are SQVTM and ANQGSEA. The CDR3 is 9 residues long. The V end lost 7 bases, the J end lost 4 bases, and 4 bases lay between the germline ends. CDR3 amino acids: CSDRYGYTF. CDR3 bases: TGCAGCGACCGCTATGGCTACACCTTC.

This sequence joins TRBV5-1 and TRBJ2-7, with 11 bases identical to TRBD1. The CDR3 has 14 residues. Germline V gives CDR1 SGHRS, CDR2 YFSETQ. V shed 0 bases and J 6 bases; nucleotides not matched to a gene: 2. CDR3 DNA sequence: TGCGCCAGCAGCTTGGGGACAGGGGGCACCGAGCAGTACTTC. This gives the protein CASSLGTGGTEQYF.